Shown below are 31 T cell receptor beta chains from a single sample sequenced in a study of blood T cell repertoires in COVID-19. The data were produced by immunoSEQ multiplex PCR, yet TCRdb's version contains in-frame clones alone and is incomplete. The sample has about 180,000 clones; about 85% are singletons. Sequences were obtained from peripheral blood. Receptors originate from a person between 65 and 79 years old with COVID-19, enrolled during active disease.

The chain carries TRBV24-1 and TRBJ1-2; 8 bases map to TRBD1. J lost 3 bases, V lost 5 bases, and 7 bases had no gene match. The CDR3 is made up of 15 amino acids. Germline values: CDR1 KGHDR, CDR2 SFDVKD. CDR3 residues: CATSVGQGAHYGYTF. For the CDR3, the DNA is TGTGCCACCAGTGTGGGGCAGGGGGCCCACTATGGCTACACCTTC.

The V gene is TRBV5-8, the J gene TRBJ1-1; the D gene is possibly TRBD1 (6 bases). The V end was cut by 2 bases, the J end by 4 bases, with 9 bases between. Looked up from germline, CDR1 is SGHTS and CDR2 is YDEGEE. This CDR3 is built from 13 residues. CDR3 residues: CASSFRRGTEAFF. In nucleotides, the CDR3 is TGTGCCAGCAGCTTCCGCAGGGGCACTGAAGCTTTCTTT.

This chain links TRBV6-5 with TRBJ2-7, with TRBD1 matching over 7 bases. Losses at the gene ends were 4 bases for V and 4 bases for J; bases not matched to a gene: 10. This CDR3 contains 15 residues. Germline V gene lookup returns CDR1 MNHEY and CDR2 SVGAGI. DNA of the CDR3: TGTGCCAGCAGTTCCTCAGGGGGTGGATGGTACGAGCAGTACTTC. This sequence encodes CASSSSGGGWYEQYF.

The V gene is TRBV6-5, the J gene TRBJ1-1, with D tentatively TRBD1 (6 bases). Trimming removed 0 bases at V and 1 base at J, with 9 bases between. This CDR3 spans 15 amino acids. Germline V CDR1 and CDR2: MNHEY, SVGAGI. The CDR3 DNA is TGTGCCAGCAGTTACTCCACAGGGTCGAACACTGAAGCTTTCTTT. Translating it yields CASSYSTGSNTEAFF.

V is TRBV19 and J is TRBJ2-1; 7 bases map to TRBD1. Germline V gene sequence: CDR1 LNHDA, CDR2 SQIVND (reference sequence). The V segment lost 6 bases and the J segment 9 bases; nucleotides outside the gene matches: 8. The CDR3 totals 13 residues. The CDR3 region is CASRPTGVVEQFF. The CDR3 coding sequence is TGTGCCAGTAGACCTACAGGGGTCGTTGAGCAGTTCTTC.

This chain joins TRBV5-6 and TRBJ1-6; TRBD1 matches at 7 bases. This CDR3 has 13 amino acids. Germline values: CDR1 SGHDT, CDR2 YYEEEE. The junction had 4 bases not matched to a gene; V was cut back by 4 bases and J by 9 bases. The CDR3 DNA is TGTGCCAGCAGCGCGACAGGGATTTCACCCCTCCACTTT. This encodes CASSATGISPLHF. The whole variable domain, remainder taken from reference TRBV5-6 and TRBJ1-6, is DAGVTQSPTHLIKTRGQQVTLRCSPKSGHDTVSWYQQALGQGPQFIFQYYEEEERQRGNFPDRFSGHQFPNYSSELNVNALLLGDSALYLCASSATGISPLHFGNGTRLTVT.

The rearrangement links TRBV7-2 to TRBJ1-2; D is possibly TRBD1 (5 bases). Germline-derived CDR1 and CDR2 are SGHTA and FQGNSA. The V end was cut by 0 bases, the J end by 4 bases, with 6 bases between. This CDR3 spans 13 amino acids. The CDR3 DNA reads as TGTGCCAGCAGCTTAGCGACAGCCTATGGCTACACCTTC. Its protein product is CASSLATAYGYTF.

The chain joins TRBV7-3 to TRBJ2-1, with TRBD2 identical over 10 bases. The CDR3 runs 18 residues. V was pared by 1 base and J by 0 bases, with 6 bases of the junction left unmatched. The germline V gene has CDR1 SGHTA and CDR2 FQGTGA. CDR3 nucleotide sequence: TGTGCCAGCAGCTTAAAAACTAGCGGGATTGTCTCCTACAATGAGCAGTTCTTC. This encodes CASSLKTSGIVSYNEQFF. Full variable domain (rest looked up from reference TRBV7-3 and TRBJ2-1): GAGVSQTPSNKVTEKGKYVELRCDPISGHTALYWYRQSLGQGPEFLIYFQGTGAADDSGLPNDRFFAVRPEGSVSTLKIQRTERGDSAVYLCASSLKTSGIVSYNEQFFGPGTRLTVL.

The chain recombines TRBV6-2 or TRBV6-3 with TRBJ2-1; D uncertain. V lost 3 bases to trimming and J lost 4 bases, with 7 bases between them. Germline V gene lookup returns CDR1 MNHEY and CDR2 SVGEGT. CDR3 length: 13 amino acids. In DNA form, the CDR3 reads TGTGCCAGCAGTTATACGGGTTACAATGAGCAGTTCTTC. Amino acid sequence: CASSYTGYNEQFF.

The chain has TRBV6-1 and TRBJ2-1; 12 bases fit TRBD2. This CDR3 is 20 amino acids long. Germline V gene sequence: CDR1 MNHNS, CDR2 SASEGT. Germline trimming cut 4 bases from V and 1 base from J; bases unmatched to any gene: 14. The CDR3 region has the DNA TGTGCCAGCAGTGCCCCTAGCGGGGGGGTTACCCCGGTTTCCTACAATGAGCAGTTCTTC. This codes for CASSAPSGGVTPVSYNEQFF.

The chain joins TRBV4-3 to TRBJ2-7; D is perhaps TRBD2 (5 bases). Trimming cost V 0 bases and J 3 bases, with 12 bases left between them. This CDR3 is built from 15 residues. Germline V gene data show CDR1 as LGHNA and CDR2 as YSLEER. DNA of the CDR3: TGCGCCAGCAGCCAAGACCGAACGAGCGGCTACGAGCAGTACTTC. Protein product: CASSQDRTSGYEQYF.

The rearrangement joins TRBV28 to TRBJ1-5; unclear D gene. Per the germline V gene, CDR1 is MDHEN and CDR2 is SYDVKM. There are 12 residues in the CDR3. V shed 5 bases and J shed 4 bases, with 6 bases lying between them. The CDR3 sequence is CASSILNQPQHF. In DNA form, the CDR3 reads TGTGCCAGCAGTATACTAAATCAGCCCCAGCATTTT.

The V and J genes are TRBV27 and TRBJ2-3; D remains ambiguous. The CDR3 is 12 amino acids. Germline V gene lookup returns CDR1 MNHEY and CDR2 SMNVEV (reference sequence). V gave up 6 bases and J gave up 1 base, with 5 bases separating them. The CDR3 here is CASSSRTDTQYF. CDR3 DNA: TGTGCCAGCAGCTCCCGCACAGATACGCAGTATTTT.

In this sample, this clone turned up a few times. This chain links TRBV7-6 with TRBJ1-3; no firm D call. The length of the CDR3 is 12 residues. V gave up 4 bases and J gave up 10 bases, with 11 bases separating them. Germline V CDR1 and CDR2: SGHVS, FNYEAQ. The CDR3 DNA reads TGTGCCAGCAGCTCATTCACCAGTACCATATATTTT. Translation: CASSSFTSTIYF.

This clone was seen only a few times. The genes are TRBV2 and TRBJ1-5, with 7 bases that match TRBD1. CDR1 is SNHLY, CDR2 FYNNEI, per germline. Trimming at V came to 6 bases and at J to 7 bases, leaving 6 bases not matched to a gene. The CDR3 runs 13 residues. This chain's CDR3 is CASRGQTRQPQHF. The CDR3 nucleotides read TGTGCCAGCAGGGGACAGACCAGGCAGCCCCAGCATTTT.

The chain is built from TRBV19 and TRBJ1-1; D gene ambiguous. Germline CDR1 and CDR2: LNHDA and SQIVND (reference sequence). Trimming left V 6 bases short and J 2 bases short, with 13 bases between. This CDR3 is 14 amino acids long. CDR3 in amino acids: CASSPRAGNTEAFF. The CDR3 nucleotides read TGTGCCAGTAGCCCCCGTGCGGGTAACACTGAAGCTTTCTTT.

This rearrangement joins TRBV12-3 or TRBV12-4 to TRBJ2-3; D is undetermined. V was clipped by 2 bases and J by 6 bases, with 3 bases between them. This CDR3 is built from 11 residues. CDR3 sequence (DNA): TGTGCCAGCAGTTTACGGGATACGCAGTATTTT. It translates to CASSLRDTQYF.

This clone was seen only a few times. The chain employs TRBV13 and TRBJ2-3, with 10 bases lining up with TRBD2. The ends lost 5 bases at V and 7 bases at J; junction bases unmatched: 12. Germline assignment: CDR1 PRHDT and CDR2 FYEKMQ (reference sequence). The length of the CDR3 is 16 residues. The CDR3 spells CASSPPRTSGTYTQYF. The CDR3 region has the DNA TGTGCCAGCAGCCCACCCCGGACTAGCGGCACTTATACGCAGTATTTT.

In this sample, this clone turned up once. This rearrangement joins TRBV7-2 to TRBJ2-1; 13 bases match TRBD2. The CDR3 spans 19 residues. Germline loops: CDR1 SGHTA, CDR2 FQGNSA. V gave up 5 bases and J gave up 8 bases; unmatched junction bases: 18. CDR3 coding DNA: TGTGCCAGCAGCCTGACTAGCGGGAGGTATTTAAACAATGGGGATGAGCAGTTCTTC. Encoded protein: CASSLTSGRYLNNGDEQFF.

J is TRBJ2-2 and V is TRBV28; weak D call: TRBD2 (6 bases). V was trimmed by 2 bases and J by 5 bases, leaving 6 bases between them. Germline loops: CDR1 MDHEN, CDR2 SYDVKM. The CDR3 runs 13 residues. CDR3 coding DNA: TGTGCCAGCAGTTTAGGAGGGACCGGGGAGCTGTTTTTT. Its translation is CASSLGGTGELFF.

The chain combines TRBV5-1 with TRBJ1-2, with a tentative D call TRBD1 (6 bases). This CDR3 spans 14 amino acids. Germline CDR1 is SGHRS and CDR2 is YFSETQ. V dropped 2 bases and J dropped 2 bases, with 10 bases sitting between them. CDR3 bases: TGCGCCAGCAGCTTACAGGGAATGAACTATGGCTACACCTTC. Translation: CASSLQGMNYGYTF.

This rearrangement joins TRBV6-6 to TRBJ2-7; 10 bases match TRBD1. The germline CDR1 and CDR2 sequences are MNHNY and SVGAGI (reference sequence). The CDR3 consists of 16 residues. Unmatched junction bases numbered 11, after V lost 5 bases and J lost 4 bases. This chain's CDR3 is CASSPMTGGFSYEQYF. The CDR3 nucleotides are TGTGCCAGCAGTCCAATGACAGGGGGCTTTTCGTACGAGCAGTACTTC.

The chain employs TRBV6-5 and TRBJ2-7; D unclear. Trimming removed 8 bases at V and 2 bases at J, with 13 bases between. CDR1 is MNHEY and CDR2 is SVGAGI in the germline V gene. This CDR3 contains 13 residues. The CDR3 protein is CASARQRTYEQYF. The CDR3 DNA sequence: TGTGCCAGCGCCCGGCAGAGGACCTACGAGCAGTACTTC.

This rearrangement joins TRBV7-9 to TRBJ2-5, with TRBD2 identical over 7 bases. J lost 5 bases, V lost 5 bases, and 14 bases had no gene match. CDR1 SEHNR and CDR2 FQNEAQ come from the germline V gene (reference sequence). The CDR3 is 16 amino acids. As DNA, the CDR3 is TGTGCCAGCAGCCCCGATTCCCCGGGAGGTGGGGAGACCCAGTACTTC. Amino acids: CASSPDSPGGGETQYF.

V usage is TRBV28 and J usage is TRBJ1-5, with 7 positions matching TRBD1. Germline-derived CDR1 and CDR2 are MDHEN and SYDVKM. The CDR3 totals 17 residues. Unmatched junction bases numbered 12, after V lost 7 bases and J lost 0 bases. CDR3 in amino acids: CASTTPGGQHSNQPQHF. CDR3 nucleotides: TGTGCCAGCACCACCCCAGGGGGGCAGCATAGCAATCAGCCCCAGCATTTT.

The chain uses TRBV6-6 and TRBJ1-6, with a tentative D call TRBD1 (5 bases). Germline CDR1 MNHNY, CDR2 SVGAGI (reference sequence). The V and J ends lost 6 bases and 9 bases respectively, with 15 bases between them. The CDR3 consists of 14 residues. The CDR3 DNA reads as TGTGCCAGCAGCAGTGACAGATCCCGTTCACCCCTCCACTTT. Its translation is CASSSDRSRSPLHF.

The genes are TRBV29-1 and TRBJ2-1; TRBD1 matches at 9 bases. This CDR3 has 13 amino acids. J gave up 9 bases and V 8 bases, and 11 bases lay outside the gene matches. Germline V gene lookup returns CDR1 SQVTM and CDR2 ANQGSEA. The CDR3 here is CSMTGTGFGEQFF. Written as DNA, the CDR3 is TGCAGCATGACCGGGACAGGGTTTGGTGAGCAGTTCTTC.

The rearrangement uses TRBV18 and TRBJ1-1; no clear D gene. The CDR3 sequence is 16 residues long. Trimming removed 2 bases from V and 0 bases from J, with 13 bases in between. Germline CDR1 is KGHSH and CDR2 is LQKENI. The CDR3 coding sequence is TGTGCCAGCTCACCAGGGCCGTGGGGAGTGAACACTGAAGCTTTCTTT. The encoded protein is CASSPGPWGVNTEAFF.

V is TRBV28 and J is TRBJ1-4; tentative D call: TRBD1 (6 bases). The germline gives CDR1 MDHEN, CDR2 SYDVKM. The V end lost 6 bases, the J end lost 7 bases, and 15 bases lay between the germline ends. This CDR3 is built from 14 residues. CDR3 sequence: CASRRGGPLEKLFF. The CDR3 DNA is TGTGCCAGCAGGCGGGGGGGGCCGCTTGAAAAACTGTTTTTT.

The chain carries TRBV5-6 and TRBJ2-3; TRBD2 matches at 7 bases. Germline V lookup: CDR1 SGHDT, CDR2 YYEEEE. The CDR3 length is 16 residues. The junction had 12 bases not matched to a gene; V was cut back by 2 bases and J by 6 bases. The DNA for the CDR3 is TGTGCCAGCAGCTTAGGGCTAGCGGTCCTAGGGGATACGCAGTATTTT. It codes for CASSLGLAVLGDTQYF.

The V call is TRBV13, the J call TRBJ2-7; 10 bases fit TRBD1. Germline-derived CDR1 and CDR2 are PRHDT and FYEKMQ (reference sequence). The junction had 7 bases not matched to a gene; V was cut back by 2 bases and J by 3 bases. The CDR3 covers 16 residues. CDR3 residues: CASSLRSGQGIYEQYF. DNA for the CDR3: TGTGCCAGCAGCTTAAGGTCGGGACAGGGGATCTACGAGCAGTACTTC. The full variable domain, completed using reference TRBV13 and TRBJ2-7, is AAGVIQSPRHLIKEKRETATLKCYPIPRHDTVYWYQQGPGQDPQFLISFYEKMQSDKGSIPDRFSAQQFSDYHSELNMSSLELGDSALYFCASSLRSGQGIYEQYFGPGTRLTVT.